A selection of T cell receptor beta chains follows, all from one sample in a study of T-cell memory formation after mild COVID-19. MiXCR was run by TCRdb on the 5' RACE reads, yielding one entry per CDR3 protein. The sample lists about 350,000 distinct CDR3 sequences; roughly 13% were seen once. The source material was PBMCs or a T cell subset sorted from them (not recorded which). The receptors come from a man aged 18 to 30 who had mild COVID-19 (a few samples of this study predate the infection). Cell type and time point are not known. CDR3s include the opening cysteine and the closing phenylalanine or tryptophan. The D gene is left open where the match is weak. Clone sizes are given selectively: once, few, many, or a class where the clone is expanded.

j_call | clone_size | v_call | d_call | cdr3_nt | cdr3_aa
TRBJ2-5 | - | TRBV12-3/TRBV12-4 | - | TGTGCCAGCAGTCGAAGGGTCCTACAAGAGACCCAGTACTTC | CASSRRVLQETQYF
TRBJ2-1 | few | TRBV18 | TRBD2 | TGTGCCAGCTCACCGACTAGCGGGGATGAGCAGTTCTTC | CASSPTSGDEQFF
TRBJ1-1 | many | TRBV6-2/TRBV6-3 | TRBD1 | TGTGCCAGCGCTTTACAGGGGCTCACTGAAGCTTTCTTT | CASALQGLTEAFF
TRBJ1-1 | - | TRBV5-1 | - | TGCGCCAGCAGCTTTTCACGGGGTTTGGGCACTGAAGCTTTCTTT | CASSFSRGLGTEAFF
TRBJ1-1 | few | TRBV19 | - | TGTGCCACCAGAAGTAGGGGTATCACTGAAGCTTTCTTT | CATRSRGITEAFF
TRBJ1-1 | many | TRBV29-1 | - | TGCAGCGCGATGGCGGGGTGGGCCATGAACACTGAAGCTTTCTTT | CSAMAGWAMNTEAFF
TRBJ2-2 | many | TRBV28 | TRBD1 | TGTGCCAGCCGGGGACAGCTAAACACCGGGGAGCTGTTTTTT | CASRGQLNTGELFF
TRBJ1-2 | - | TRBV12-3/TRBV12-4 | - | TGTGCCAGCAGTCAGCGACAGCTCCAGGGGGGCTACACCTTC | CASSQRQLQGGYTF
TRBJ2-5 | few | TRBV7-3 | - | TGTGCCAGCAGCTCCGTGTCGGAGGAGACCCAGTACTTC | CASSSVSEETQYF
TRBJ2-5 | few | TRBV6-6 | TRBD1 | TGTGCCAGCAGTTACCGCAGGGGACAGCAAGAGACCCAGTACTTC | CASSYRRGQQETQYF
TRBJ2-3 | - | TRBV2 | TRBD2 | TGTGCCAGCAGAGCTACTAGCGGGGTAACAGATACGCAGTATTTT | CASRATSGVTDTQYF
TRBJ2-3 | many | TRBV7-7 | - | TGTGCCAGCAGCTTCTGGGGGCAGGATACGCAGTATTTT | CASSFWGQDTQYF
TRBJ2-2 | few | TRBV25-1 | - | TGTGCCAGCAGTGCCATCGGAATGGGGGACACCGGGGAGCTGTTTTTT | CASSAIGMGDTGELFF
TRBJ1-6 | few | TRBV12-3/TRBV12-4 | - | TGTGCCAGCAGTGCGGCTGGGGGCGCGGGTCCCCTCCACTTT | CASSAAGGAGPLHF
TRBJ1-5 | - | TRBV28 | - | TGTGCCAGCACTAACAGGGAAGGGAGCGGCAATCAGCCCCAGCATTTT | CASTNREGSGNQPQHF
TRBJ2-2 | few | TRBV6-6 | TRBD2 | TGTGCCAGCAGTCCACTAGCGGGGGGGGTTACCGGGGAGCTGTTTTTT | CASSPLAGGVTGELFF
TRBJ2-1 | many | TRBV5-1 | - | TGCGCCAGCAGCTTGGGGACAAACAATGAGCAGTTCTTC | CASSLGTNNEQFF
TRBJ2-1 | few | TRBV9 | TRBD2 | TGTGCCAGCAGCGTCAGTCCCCGAGCGGGGGGGAGCTCCTACAATGAGCAGTTCTTC | CASSVSPRAGGSSYNEQFF
TRBJ2-1 | - | TRBV6-2/TRBV6-3 | - | TGTGCCAGCAAAACAGGGAACTACTACAATGAGCAGTTCTTC | CASKTGNYYNEQFF
TRBJ2-7 | few | TRBV4-3 | TRBD1 | TGCGCCAGCAGCCGATGGTCCGGGACAGGGAACGGGAACGAGCAGTACTTC | CASSRWSGTGNGNEQYF
TRBJ1-1 | few | TRBV5-1 | - | TGCGCCAGCAGCTTGGCACAGGGAGGTGAAGCTTTCTTT | CASSLAQGGEAFF
TRBJ1-3 | - | TRBV18 | - | TGTGCCAGCTCAACGGGGAACTCTGGAAACACCATATATTTT | CASSTGNSGNTIYF
TRBJ1-5 | - | TRBV5-1 | TRBD1 | TGCGCCAGCAGCTTGGCCCCAGACAGGGGAGCAAATCAGCCCCAGCATTTT | CASSLAPDRGANQPQHF
TRBJ1-2 | - | TRBV29-1 | TRBD1 | TGCAGCGTTGCATCGGGACAGGGTGGTCTTAATGGCTACACCTTC | CSVASGQGGLNGYTF
TRBJ2-1 | - | TRBV7-9 | TRBD2 | TGTGCCAGCAGCTCCGCGGGAGGGGCAAGGGTAGATGAGCAGTTCTTC | CASSSAGGARVDEQFF
TRBJ2-7 | - | TRBV5-1 | TRBD2 | TGCGCCAGCAGCTTAAACAGGGAGGTTGGGACTAGATACGAGCAGTACTTC | CASSLNREVGTRYEQYF
TRBJ2-1 | few | TRBV10-3 | TRBD1 | TGTGCCATTCTTTCCCGGACAGGGAGCTCCTACAATGAGCAGTTCTTC | CAILSRTGSSYNEQFF
TRBJ2-2 | few | TRBV7-3 | - | TGTGCCAGCAGCTTAGATGTGACAGGTCCACGCACCGGGGAGCTGTTTTTT | CASSLDVTGPRTGELFF
TRBJ2-2 | - | TRBV2 | - | TGTGCCAGCAGGAACGAAGAGGTCGGGGAGCTGTTTTTT | CASRNEEVGELFF
TRBJ1-1 | - | TRBV5-1 | - | TGCGCCAGCAAGGTGGAGACTGAAGCTTTCTTT | CASKVETEAFF